The next 8 T cell receptor beta chains were all read from a single sample in a study of blood T cell repertoires in COVID-19. TCRdb keeps only in-frame clones here, not all; method: immunoSEQ multiplex PCR. The table shows under 200,000 clones, with roughly three quarters occurring only once. Sequenced material: peripheral blood. These receptors were collected from a man between 60 and 75 years old with active or convalescent COVID-19.

There are a few counts of this clone. The genes are TRBV28 and TRBJ1-5, with D maybe TRBD1 (5 bases). Trimming pared 2 bases from V and 3 bases from J, leaving 11 bases between. The CDR3 has 15 residues. Germline V gives CDR1 MDHEN, CDR2 SYDVKM. The CDR3 DNA follows: TGTGCCAGCAGTTTAATACAGGCGTCCAATCAGCCCCAGCATTTT. Translated: CASSLIQASNQPQHF.

Many counts were recorded for this clone. The chain couples TRBV12-3 or TRBV12-4 to TRBJ2-1; D call uncertain. The V end was cut by 4 bases, the J end by 8 bases, with 9 bases between. This CDR3 is built from 12 residues. CDR3 coding DNA: TGTGCCAGCAGTTGGGCAACCGATGAGCAGTTCTTC. The encoded protein is CASSWATDEQFF.

This clone appeared a single time. J is TRBJ2-3 and V is TRBV28, with D possibly being TRBD1 (5 bases). CDR3 length: 15 amino acids. Germline values: CDR1 MDHEN, CDR2 SYDVKM. The ends were cut back, 7 bases at V and 0 bases at J, with 14 bases in the middle. In DNA form, the CDR3 reads TGTGCCAGCACTACAGGTCTTCCTAGCACAGATACGCAGTATTTT. Translated: CASTTGLPSTDTQYF.

This clone was seen only a few times. This chain uses TRBV24-1 with TRBJ2-3, with TRBD1 as a possible D gene (6 bases). CDR3 length: 15 residues. Trimming took off 5 bases at V and 5 bases at J, with 16 bases between the two ends. Germline-derived CDR1 and CDR2 are KGHDR and SFDVKD. CDR3 bases: TGTGCCACCAGTGCTATAGACAGGAGACGAGATACGCAGTATTTT. This translates into CATSAIDRRRDTQYF.

This clone appeared a single time. The chain joins TRBV18 to TRBJ2-1; TRBD1 aligns across 8 bases. Germline V gene lookup returns CDR1 KGHSH and CDR2 LQKENI. The CDR3 is made up of 15 amino acids. Germline trimming cut 5 bases from V and 6 bases from J; bases unmatched to any gene: 9. The CDR3 region has the DNA TGTGCCAGCTCAGGGTCAGGGGGCGGATCCAATGAGCAGTTCTTC. This translates into CASSGSGGGSNEQFF. Full variable domain (outside the CDR3, taken from reference TRBV18 and TRBJ2-1): NAGVMQNPRHLVRRRGQEARLRCSPMKGHSHVYWYRQLPEEGLKFMVYLQKENIIDESGMPKERFSAEFPKEGPSILRIQQVVRGDSAAYFCASSGSGGGSNEQFFGPGTRLTVL.

The chain couples TRBV28 to TRBJ2-3, with D perhaps TRBD2 (6 bases). The germline CDR1 and CDR2 sequences are MDHEN and SYDVKM. The V end was cut by 2 bases, the J end by 6 bases, with 15 bases between. The CDR3 is 15 residues long. The DNA of the CDR3 is TGTGCCAGCAGTTTAACCTCTGCGGGGTGGGATACGCAGTATTTT. Translating it yields CASSLTSAGWDTQYF.

V is TRBV11-1 and J is TRBJ2-5, with D possibly being TRBD1 (6 bases). Germline V gives CDR1 SGHAT, CDR2 FQDESV (reference sequence). The length of the CDR3 is 15 residues. Trimming left V 6 bases short and J 5 bases short, with 19 bases between. DNA for the CDR3: TGTGCCAGCAGGCTGACAGGTGTATGGAGGGAGACCCAGTACTTC. Its translation: CASRLTGVWRETQYF.

The rearrangement uses TRBV5-1 and TRBJ2-2; a possible D gene is TRBD2 (5 bases). In germline, CDR1 is SGHRS, CDR2 YFSETQ. The CDR3 runs to 15 residues. Deletions cut 0 bases from V and 7 bases from J, with 13 bases between. The CDR3 is CASSLVLGENGELFF. The CDR3 nucleotides are TGCGCCAGCAGCTTGGTGCTTGGGGAGAACGGGGAGCTGTTTTTT. Combining the CDR3 with reference TRBV5-1 and TRBJ2-2 gives the whole variable domain KAGVTQTPRYLIKTRGQQVTLSCSPISGHRSVSWYQQTPGQGLQFLFEYFSETQRNKGNFPGRFSGRQFSNSRSEMNVSTLELGDSALYLCASSLVLGENGELFFGEGSRLTVL.